This TCR beta chain was recovered during a study of regulatory T cells in long-lasting Graves disease. Study as a whole: Newly diagnosed Graves' patients took antithyroid drugs under 3 months.

Indicated time point: newly diagnosed GD, antithyroid drugs for less than 3 months. Isolated PBMC RNA provided the starting material for the TCR library. In this sample, this clonotype turned up many times. Looked up from germline, CDR1 is SGHRS and CDR2 is YFSETQ. This CDR3 is 15 amino acids long. The junction had 8 bases not matched to a gene; V was cut back by 2 bases and J by 5 bases. Libraries of TCR beta came from iRepertoire HTBI primers plus Arm-PCR of CDR3 regions. TCRdb recomputed calls from the multiplex PCR reads with MiXCR, one row per CDR3 protein. Altogether about 540,000 distinct CDR3 sequences are present, roughly 14% being singletons, with the ten largest covering under 10%. These data were also filed under a second study, of T cells in Graves' hyperthyroidism and ophthalmopathy. That paper states: The model forecast ophthalmopathy, anticipating it by a median roughly 6.5 months before onset.

Specimen: peripheral blood mononuclear cells (PBMCs), collected at new diagnosis, from a patient treated with antithyroid drugs. This clonotype was sampled from a young man with Graves disease. The chain is built from TRBV5-1 and TRBJ2-7; TRBD2 matches 9 bases. Written as DNA, the CDR3 is TGCGCCAGCAGCTTATCGGGGACTAGCTATGACGAGCAGTACTTC. It translates to CASSLSGTSYDEQYF.